This T cell receptor beta chain originates from a study of blood T cell repertoires in COVID-19. Study in general: Spain, Italy and the United States supplied samples that represented acute and convalescent COVID-19. Sources were T cells, B-cell-depleted T cells, or PBMCs; the material itself was cDNA or gDNA.

The CDR3 consists of 15 residues. Germline CDR1 and CDR2: SGHRS and YFSETQ. V was pared by 0 bases and J by 3 bases, with 13 bases between. Original handling: Reference gene primer amplification gave nucleated cell count estimates. Data came from immunoSEQ multiplex PCR; TCRdb stores just in-frame clones and leaves some out. V and J calls and clone size are as listed in that table; D and trimming were resolved from the DNA. Of 77,000 or so clones in the sample, approximately 85% were seen once. This chain uses TRBV5-1 with TRBJ2-7; TRBD1 might be the D (6 bases). Material: peripheral blood. The receptor's source is a man aged 80 or over with acute or convalescent COVID-19. CDR3 in DNA: TGCGCCAGCAGCTTGGTGGCCCCAGGGGACTACGAGCAGTACTTC. Translation: CASSLVAPGDYEQYF.